Below, 14 T cell receptor beta chains from the same sample are listed, as sequenced in a study of control samples from healthy donors and cancer patients. Produced via immunoSEQ multiplex PCR; TCRdb's table is partial and in-frame only. The data contain 95,000 to 120,000 clones, approximately 82% of them singletons. Sequencing used blood. These receptors all come from a man aged 18 to 29 in good health.

V usage is TRBV5-1 and J usage is TRBJ2-5; TRBD2 matches at 8 bases. Germline V lookup: CDR1 SGHRS, CDR2 YFSETQ. This CDR3 region has 13 residues. V dropped 4 bases and J dropped 5; count of bases not matched to a gene: 4. CDR3 region: CASSVSGTETQYF. DNA for the CDR3: TGCGCCAGCAGCGTTAGCGGGACGGAGACCCAGTACTTC.

The chain employs TRBV7-9 and TRBJ2-2; D gene uncertain. Germline CDR1 SEHNR, CDR2 FQNEAQ (reference sequence). V lost 2 bases and J 3 bases, leaving 7 bases between the germline ends. The CDR3 loop spans 14 amino acids. CDR3 sequence: CASSLSEDTGELFF. CDR3 sequence (DNA): TGTGCCAGCAGCTTATCCGAAGACACCGGGGAGCTGTTTTTT.

The genes are TRBV19 and TRBJ1-2, with 8 nucleotides matching TRBD1. Germline V gene sequence: CDR1 LNHDA, CDR2 SQIVND (reference sequence). The CDR3 totals 13 residues. Trimming at V came to 3 bases and at J to 7 bases, leaving 4 bases not matched to a gene. CDR3 loop: CASSIQGASGYTF. CDR3 nucleotide sequence: TGTGCCAGTAGTATCCAGGGGGCGAGTGGCTACACCTTC.

The chain links TRBV29-1 to TRBJ1-2; D is unclear. Trimming removed 5 bases at V and 4 bases at J, with 11 bases between. Germline CDR1 SQVTM, CDR2 ANQGSEA. The CDR3 loop spans 12 amino acids. CDR3: CSVSPGTYGYTF. Here the CDR3 DNA reads TGCAGCGTTTCTCCGGGAACCTATGGCTACACCTTC.

This chain joins TRBV7-9 and TRBJ2-3; D is perhaps TRBD1 (5 bases). Germline lookup yields CDR1 SEHNR and CDR2 FQNEAQ (reference sequence). The germline V and J ends were trimmed by 5 bases and 0 bases, with 12 bases remaining between them. The CDR3 extends over 15 amino acids. The CDR3 sequence is CASSPLRASTDTQYF. CDR3 DNA sequence: TGTGCCAGCAGCCCCCTCAGGGCTAGCACAGATACGCAGTATTTT.

This clone came up once. The chain couples TRBV5-4 to TRBJ2-6; D gene unclear. The length of the CDR3 is 15 residues. In germline, CDR1 is SGHNT, CDR2 YYREEE (reference sequence). The V and J ends lost 0 bases and 0 bases respectively, with 4 bases between them. In nucleotides, the CDR3 is TGTGCCAGCAGCTTGGGGGCCTCTGGGGCCAACGTCCTGACTTTC. Translation gives CASSLGASGANVLTF.

The gene calls are TRBV5-4 and TRBJ2-5, with D perhaps TRBD2 (6 bases). The CDR3 is made up of 14 amino acids. Germline V CDR1 and CDR2: SGHNT, YYREEE (reference sequence). Trimming left V 3 bases short and J 4 bases short, with 13 bases between. In DNA form, the CDR3 reads TGTGCCAGCAGCTCGATAGGAGGGCGAGAGACCCAGTACTTC. This gives the protein CASSSIGGRETQYF.

This chain connects TRBV14 to TRBJ1-2; D is undetermined. V was shortened by 3 bases and J by 2 bases, with 22 bases between the two germline ends. Germline V CDR1 and CDR2: SGHDN, FVKESK. This CDR3 spans 18 amino acids. CDR3 DNA: TGTGCCAGCAGCCATACAAGAAGGGCCGAGCATTCAAACTATGGCTACACCTTC. This translates into CASSHTRRAEHSNYGYTF.

This chain uses TRBV5-6 with TRBJ2-7, with D uncertain. This CDR3 spans 13 amino acids. The ends were cut back, 3 bases at V and 2 bases at J, with 9 bases in the middle. Germline V gene data show CDR1 as SGHDT and CDR2 as YYEEEE. The chain's CDR3 is CASSSYNTYEQYF. In nucleotides, the CDR3 is TGTGCCAGCAGCTCCTATAATACCTACGAGCAGTACTTC.

The chain combines TRBV6-5 with TRBJ2-1, with D tentatively TRBD2 (6 bases). V lost 4 bases to trimming and J lost 7 bases, with 14 bases between them. The CDR3 consists of 14 residues. Germline CDR1 and CDR2: MNHEY and SVGAGI. As DNA, the CDR3 is TGTGCCAGCAGTTTCGCCGGGGGTTGGAATGAGCAGTTCTTC. This encodes CASSFAGGWNEQFF.

The CDR3 reads CASSNRDRGCEQYF. The CDR3 bases are TGTGCCAGCAGCAACCGGGACAGGGGGTGCGAGCAGTACTTC. This chain uses TRBV11-1 with TRBJ2-7; 11 bases line up with TRBD1. The germline CDR1 and CDR2 sequences are SGHAT and FQDESV (reference sequence). This CDR3 spans 14 amino acids. Germline trimming cut 5 bases from V and 6 bases from J; bases unmatched to any gene: 6.

The chain combines TRBV7-8 with TRBJ1-5, with D possibly TRBD1 on 5 matching bases. The CDR3 covers 18 residues. The germline V and J ends were trimmed by 5 bases and 1 base, with 21 bases remaining between them. Germline-derived CDR1 and CDR2 are SGHVS and FQNEAQ. As DNA, the CDR3 is TGTGCCAGCAGCGAATATGGGCAGGGCTGGCTAAGCAATCAGCCCCAGCATTTT. Protein sequence: CASSEYGQGWLSNQPQHF.

CDR3 coding DNA: TGTGCCAGCAGCTTGAATGGGGGGCCGGGAGAGACCCAGTACTTC. Amino acids: CASSLNGGPGETQYF. The rearrangement uses TRBV5-4 and TRBJ2-5; D tentatively fits TRBD1 or TRBD2 (6 bases each). The CDR3 contains 15 residues. Trimming stripped 1 base from V and 4 bases from J, with 14 bases between. Germline V gives CDR1 SGHNT, CDR2 YYREEE (reference sequence).

The genes are TRBV30 and TRBJ2-1; either TRBD1 or TRBD2 may supply D (5 bases each). The CDR3 runs to 15 residues. Germline lookup yields CDR1 GTSNPN and CDR2 SVGIG (reference sequence). V lost 2 bases and J 4 bases, leaving 15 bases between the germline ends. CDR3 in amino acids: CAWSPPGTQYNEQFF. The CDR3 bases are TGTGCCTGGAGTCCCCCGGGGACCCAATACAATGAGCAGTTCTTC.